The 22 T cell receptor beta chains below come from one sample, sequenced in a study of OX40 agonist ivuxolimab in advanced cancers. Sequenced by immunoSEQ multiplex PCR; TCRdb stores in-frame clones only, minus some. The data contain over 55,000 clones, about 86% of them seen just once; the ten biggest clones take up about 2.4%. The source was CD4+ or CD8+ T cells sorted from blood, collected in a trial of the OX40 agonist ivuxolimab. The receptor source for this set is an adult with an advanced solid tumor such as melanoma, head and neck, liver or kidney cancer.

The chain joins TRBV30 to TRBJ2-7; 9 bases are shared with TRBD1. The trim removed 3 bases at V and 6 bases at J, leaving 9 bases unmatched. This CDR3 contains 14 residues. CDR1 GTSNPN and CDR2 SVGIG come from the germline V gene (reference sequence). The CDR3 loop is CAWRTGTGQSEQYF. CDR3 in DNA: TGTGCCTGGAGGACCGGGACAGGGCAGTCCGAGCAGTACTTC.

The J gene is TRBJ2-2, the V gene TRBV12-5; D tentatively fits TRBD1 or TRBD2 (5 bases each). The CDR3 is 14 amino acids. The V end was cut by 1 base, the J end by 5 bases, with 8 bases between. Germline-derived CDR1 and CDR2 are LGHNT and FRNRAP. CDR3 sequence (DNA): TGTGCTAGTGGTTTGGGAGAGGGGACCGGGGAGCTGTTTTTT. Translated: CASGLGEGTGELFF.

The chain uses TRBV6-6 and TRBJ1-2; 7 bases fit TRBD1. V trimming: 8 bases; J trimming: 2 bases; junction bases outside the gene matches: 2. The germline CDR1 and CDR2 sequences are MNHNY and SVGAGI (reference sequence). The CDR3 totals 12 residues. This chain's CDR3 is CASATGNYGYTF. DNA for the CDR3: TGTGCCAGCGCGACAGGGAACTATGGCTACACCTTC.

J is TRBJ2-3 and V is TRBV6-5; D tentatively fits TRBD1 or TRBD2 (7 bases each). Germline values: CDR1 MNHEY, CDR2 SVGAGI. The CDR3 is made up of 13 amino acids. The V end lost 7 bases, the J end lost 5 bases, and 13 bases lay between the germline ends. CDR3 bases: TGTGCCAGCACTCAGGGGGGGGTAGATACGCAGTATTTT. As protein: CASTQGGVDTQYF.

This clone was recorded a few times. V gene TRBV30 combines with J gene TRBJ1-3; a possible D gene is TRBD1 (6 bases). The CDR3 covers 15 residues. The germline V gene has CDR1 GTSNPN and CDR2 SVGIG (reference sequence). Deletions cut 2 bases from V and 2 bases from J, with 13 bases between. The CDR3 region has the DNA TGTGCCTGGAGTCCCTTCAGGGGTCCTGGAAACACCATATATTTT. This translates into CAWSPFRGPGNTIYF.

The CDR3: CASSRDHGQGGKPQHF. CDR3 coding DNA: TGCGCCAGCAGCCGAGACCACGGACAGGGTGGCAAGCCCCAGCATTTT. The chain has TRBV4-3 and TRBJ1-5; 8 bases map to TRBD1. The CDR3 totals 16 residues. The germline gives CDR1 LGHNA, CDR2 YSLEER. The V segment lost 4 bases and the J segment 8 bases; nucleotides outside the gene matches: 13.

The chain is built from TRBV5-6 and TRBJ1-3, with a possible D match to TRBD1 (6 bases). Looked up from germline, CDR1 is SGHDT and CDR2 is YYEEEE. This CDR3 comprises 17 residues. Trimming took 1 base from V and 2 from J, leaving 16 bases between them. DNA for the CDR3: TGTGCCAGCAGCTTGATGAGTGGGGCAGGGGCTGGAAACACCATATATTTT. Translated, it gives CASSLMSGAGAGNTIYF. The full variable domain, its missing parts supplied by reference TRBV5-6 and TRBJ1-3, is DAGVTQSPTHLIKTRGQQVTLRCSPKSGHDTVSWYQQALGQGPQFIFQYYEEEERQRGNFPDRFSGHQFPNYSSELNVNALLLGDSALYLCASSLMSGAGAGNTIYFGEGSWLTVV.

The chain couples TRBV9 to TRBJ2-1; 13 positions agree with TRBD2. The CDR3 contains 18 residues. V lost 0 bases and J lost 8; bases outside the gene matches: 11. CDR1 is SGDLS and CDR2 is YYNGEE in the germline V gene. The CDR3 reads CASSVGGTSGRAWDEQFF. As DNA, the CDR3 is TGTGCCAGCAGCGTAGGGGGAACTAGCGGGAGGGCCTGGGATGAGCAGTTCTTC.

This chain uses TRBV19 with TRBJ1-2; a possible D gene is TRBD1 (6 bases). This CDR3 spans 13 amino acids. The V gene's germline CDR1 is LNHDA and CDR2 SQIVND (reference sequence). Trimming stripped 3 bases from V and 5 bases from J, with 10 bases between. The CDR3 here is CASSMTGSYGYTF. The CDR3 DNA is TGTGCCAGTAGTATGACAGGTTCATATGGCTACACCTTC.

V usage is TRBV29-1 and J usage is TRBJ1-1, with no clear D. CDR3 length: 13 residues. CDR1 and CDR2 (germline): SQVTM, ANQGSEA. V lost 2 bases to trimming and J lost 1 base, with 8 bases between them. The chain's CDR3 is CSVENTPNTEAFF. DNA for the CDR3: TGCAGCGTTGAAAACACCCCGAACACTGAAGCTTTCTTT.

This clone was detected only once. The chain joins TRBV7-2 to TRBJ1-1, with D unresolved. The germline V gene has CDR1 SGHTA and CDR2 FQGNSA. The CDR3 contains 13 residues. Trimming removed 6 bases from V and 1 base from J, with 9 bases in between. CDR3 region: CASSWSQNTEAFF. CDR3 sequence (DNA): TGTGCCAGCAGTTGGTCCCAGAACACTGAAGCTTTCTTT. The full variable domain, rest sourced from reference TRBV7-2 and TRBJ1-1, is GAGVSQSPSNKVTEKGKDVELRCDPISGHTALYWYRQSLGQGLEFLIYFQGNSAPDKSGLPSDRFSAERTGGSVSTLTIQRTQQEDSAVYLCASSWSQNTEAFFGQGTRLTVV.

The rearrangement links TRBV4-1 to TRBJ1-4; D call uncertain. The CDR3 contains 14 residues. The V end lost 2 bases, the J end lost 3 bases, and 7 bases lay between the germline ends. Germline V gives CDR1 MGHRA, CDR2 YSYEKL. The CDR3 reads CASSQPTSNEKLFF. In DNA, the CDR3 is TGCGCCAGCAGCCAACCAACGTCTAATGAAAAACTGTTTTTT.

This clone was counted a few times. The sample holds other DNA sequences that translate to the same CDR3. The V gene is TRBV30, the J gene TRBJ1-3; D unclear. Looked up from germline, CDR1 is GTSNPN and CDR2 is SVGIG (reference sequence). The CDR3 loop spans 11 amino acids. With 4 bases removed from V and 4 bases from J, the gap between germline ends came to 5 bases. The CDR3 bases are TGTGCCTGGACATGGGGAAACACCATATATTTT. This encodes CAWTWGNTIYF.

The chain carries TRBV6-5 and TRBJ2-7, with TRBD1 matching over 10 bases. CDR1 and CDR2 (germline): MNHEY, SVGAGI. V shed 5 bases and J 3 bases; nucleotides not matched to a gene: 4. The CDR3 spans 14 residues. CDR3 DNA sequence: TGTGCCAGCAGTCCTCGGACAGGGGGCTACGAGCAGTACTTC. Translating gives CASSPRTGGYEQYF.

J is TRBJ1-1 and V is TRBV7-2; TRBD1 agrees at 10 bases. After removal of 3 bases from V and 12 bases from J, the junction contained 13 bases not matched to a gene. This CDR3 spans 15 amino acids. From germline, CDR1 is SGHTA and CDR2 FQGNSA. The chain's CDR3 is CASSFSSGGQGRPFF. The CDR3 nucleotides are TGTGCCAGCAGCTTTTCATCCGGGGGACAGGGGAGACCTTTCTTT.

The rearrangement uses TRBV29-1 and TRBJ1-2; weak D call: TRBD1 (5 bases). Trimming left V 7 bases short and J 5 bases short, with 14 bases between. This CDR3 is built from 12 residues. Germline CDR1 is SQVTM and CDR2 is ANQGSEA. The CDR3 nucleotides are TGCAGCGGGGGGACTGAATATTATGGCTACACCTTC. Protein: CSGGTEYYGYTF.

The V call is TRBV14, the J call TRBJ1-2, with D possibly matching TRBD1 (5 bases). The V end lost 4 bases, the J end lost 10 bases, and 16 bases lay between the germline ends. The CDR3 contains 13 residues. Germline CDR1 reads SGHDN; CDR2 reads FVKESK. The CDR3 DNA sequence: TGTGCCAGCAGCCCAGACAGACACCAATACTACACCTTC. Protein product: CASSPDRHQYYTF.

The rearrangement joins TRBV25-1 to TRBJ1-2; D gene ambiguous. V lost 6 bases and J 4 bases, leaving 15 bases between the germline ends. Germline CDR1 and CDR2: MGHDK and SYGVNS. The CDR3 has 14 amino acids. CDR3 in DNA: TGTGCCAGCAGCCCGCCAGCGGAGGGCTATGGCTACACCTTC. Its translation: CASSPPAEGYGYTF.

CDR3 nucleotide sequence: TGTGCCAGCAGCTCCCGGGACAAGGAAGAGACCCAGTACTTC. It encodes CASSSRDKEETQYF. The V gene is TRBV11-3, the J gene TRBJ2-5, with D perhaps matching TRBD1 (6 bases). V lost 4 bases and J 3 bases, leaving 12 bases between the germline ends. Germline CDR1 is SGHNT and CDR2 is YENEEA. This CDR3 is 14 amino acids long.

The rearrangement joins TRBV5-1 to TRBJ1-1; unclear D gene. CDR3 size: 15 residues. Germline V lookup: CDR1 SGHRS, CDR2 YFSETQ. V lost 3 bases to trimming and J lost 1 base, with 13 bases between them. The CDR3 here is CASSYGRIQNTEAFF. CDR3 in DNA: TGCGCCAGCAGCTACGGACGGATTCAGAACACTGAAGCTTTCTTT.

V and J are TRBV4-3 and TRBJ1-3; no definite D call. Germline CDR1 and CDR2: LGHNA and YSLEER. The V end lost 0 bases, the J end lost 4 bases, and 4 bases lay between the germline ends. This CDR3 region has 13 residues. As DNA, the CDR3 is TGCGCCAGCAGCCAAGAGGGCGGAAACACCATATATTTT. Translated, it gives CASSQEGGNTIYF.

V is TRBV5-4 and J is TRBJ2-7; D is possibly TRBD1 (5 bases). The length of the CDR3 is 15 residues. Germline CDR1 SGHNT, CDR2 YYREEE (reference sequence). V dropped 4 bases and J dropped 0 bases, with 14 bases sitting between them. The CDR3 DNA reads TGTGCCAGCAGCCCATCAACAGGTAGCTCCTACGAGCAGTACTTC. Its protein is CASSPSTGSSYEQYF. Full variable domain (remainder filled in from reference TRBV5-4 and TRBJ2-7): ETGVTQSPTHLIKTRGQQVTLRCSSQSGHNTVSWYQQALGQGPQFIFQYYREEENGRGNFPPRFSGLQFPNYSSELNVNALELDDSALYLCASSPSTGSSYEQYFGPGTRLTVT.